This entry is about one T cell receptor beta chain. This table comes from immunoSEQ multiplex PCR, and its TCRdb copy is limited to in-frame clones, with some not included. The sample comprises 200,000 to 250,000 clones, roughly 90% of which are singletons, and less than 3.5% rests with the top ten. CDR3 length: 11 amino acids. Trimming pared 4 bases from V and 5 bases from J, leaving 5 bases between. Per germline, CDR1 MDHEN and CDR2 SYDVKM. These data come from a study of blood T cell repertoires in COVID-19. Study information: In each case, the material was cDNA or gDNA derived from T cells, B-cell-depleted T cells, or PBMCs.

The TCR was taken from a woman in her sixties with acute or convalescent COVID-19. The J gene is TRBJ2-5, the V gene TRBV28; D ambiguous. The sequenced sample consisted of peripheral blood. CDR3 residues: CASSYRETQYF. CDR3 sequence (DNA): TGTGCCAGCAGTTACCGGGAGACCCAGTACTTC.